The next 29 T cell receptor beta chains were all read from a single sample in a study of T cells in Graves' hyperthyroidism and ophthalmopathy. RNA transcripts provided the source from which TCR beta CDR3 regions were amplified. A set of HTBI primers served as the primers for a first-round RT-PCR of the TCR CDR3. MiXCR, applied by TCRdb to the multiplex PCR reads, yields one record per CDR3 protein. The sample carries a few hundred thousand distinct CDR3 sequences, 15% to 20% recorded once. The sequenced material came from blood. These receptors all stem from a man aged 18 to 30 with Graves' ophthalmopathy.

This clonotype was seen more than once but under ten times. This chain uses TRBV5-1 with TRBJ2-5; no definite D call. This CDR3 region has 16 residues. Trimming took off 0 bases at V and 8 bases at J, with 20 bases between the two ends. Germline-derived CDR1 and CDR2 are SGHRS and YFSETQ. CDR3 amino acids: CASSLADGGNPGTQYF. For the CDR3, the DNA is TGCGCCAGCAGCTTGGCCGACGGCGGTAATCCCGGTACCCAGTACTTC.

The chain joins TRBV9 to TRBJ2-1, with 10 bases fitting TRBD2. V was pared by 0 bases and J by 5 bases, with 5 bases of the junction left unmatched. This CDR3 is built from 16 residues. CDR1 and CDR2 from the germline V gene are SGDLS and YYNGEE. In DNA form, the CDR3 reads TGTGCCAGCAGCGTAGGCGAGCGGGGGGGCAACAATGAGCAGTTCTTC. Protein product: CASSVGERGGNNEQFF.

This chain links TRBV4-2 with TRBJ2-5; tentative D call: TRBD2 (5 bases). Trimming took off 1 base at V and 4 bases at J, with 7 bases between the two ends. Germline-derived CDR1 and CDR2 are LGHNA and YNFKEQ. The CDR3 is made up of 13 amino acids. The CDR3 spells CASSQGAGETQYF. In DNA form, the CDR3 reads TGTGCCAGCAGCCAAGGTGCGGGAGAGACCCAGTACTTC.

CDR3 sequence (DNA): TGTGCCAGCAGTTTCGGACAGGGTTACACCGGGGAGCTGTTTTTT. Translated: CASSFGQGYTGELFF. V is TRBV6-9 and J is TRBJ2-2; 8 positions match TRBD1. This CDR3 region has 15 residues. Per the germline V gene, CDR1 is MNHGY and CDR2 is SVAAGI. V trimming: 4 bases; J trimming: 3 bases; junction bases outside the gene matches: 4.

This clonotype appeared many times. V usage is TRBV11-2 and J usage is TRBJ2-2; 8 bases are a match to TRBD2. This CDR3 spans 15 amino acids. Per the germline V gene, CDR1 is SGHAT and CDR2 is FQNNGV. V was clipped by 5 bases and J by 4 bases; unmatched bases: 6. CDR3 loop: CASSPRGGVTGELFF. The DNA of the CDR3 is TGTGCCAGCAGCCCACGGGGGGGGGTCACCGGGGAGCTGTTTTTT.

This clonotype was seen a handful of times. The V call is TRBV4-1, the J call TRBJ2-3; tentatively, D is TRBD1 (5 bases). Between the trimmed V and J ends, which lost 0 bases and 11 bases, there was a span of 12 bases. The CDR3 is 13 amino acids. Germline CDR1 and CDR2: MGHRA and YSYEKL. CDR3 bases: TGCGCCAGCAGCCAAGATCCCAGGGTCAGGCAGTATTTT. Amino acid sequence: CASSQDPRVRQYF.

Comments on this clonotype: A read error is possible here, since a much larger clone lies one base away. The rearrangement joins TRBV2 to TRBJ1-1; 12 bases match TRBD1. J was trimmed by 5 bases and V by 4 bases; bases with no gene match: 5. Germline CDR1 is SNHLY and CDR2 is FYNNEI. The CDR3 runs 15 residues. The CDR3 reads CASSAGTGGGTEAFF. The CDR3 coding sequence is TGTGCCAGCAGTGCTGGGACAGGGGGCGGGACTGAAGCTTTCTTT.

Ten or more counts support this clonotype. This sequence joins TRBV12-3 or TRBV12-4 and TRBJ2-1; 7 bases are a match to TRBD1. This CDR3 is 14 amino acids long. V lost 2 bases to trimming and J lost 8 bases; unmatched junction nucleotides: 6. CDR3 sequence reads: CASSLTGQGDEQFF. The CDR3 DNA follows: TGTGCCAGCAGTTTAACCGGCCAGGGGGATGAGCAGTTCTTC.

This clonotype was found many times. The chain links TRBV7-9 to TRBJ1-5; the D is unclear. V shed 5 bases and J shed 9 bases, with 14 bases lying between them. The CDR3 covers 13 residues. CDR1 is SEHNR and CDR2 is FQNEAQ in the germline V gene (reference sequence). The DNA for the CDR3 is TGTGCCAGCAGCCAGACGGGGAACTGGCCCCAGCATTTT. Encoded protein: CASSQTGNWPQHF.

J is TRBJ2-2 and V is TRBV5-5; 7 bases line up with TRBD2. V lost 0 bases and J lost 2; bases outside the gene matches: 4. The CDR3 is made up of 16 amino acids. CDR1 is SGHKS, CDR2 YYEKEE, per germline (reference sequence). In nucleotides, the CDR3 is TGTGCCAGCAGCTTGGTTGCGGGGGTAAACACCGGGGAGCTGTTTTTT. This encodes CASSLVAGVNTGELFF. Together with reference TRBV5-5 and TRBJ2-2, the CDR3 gives the full variable domain: DAGVTQSPTHLIKTRGQQVTLRCSPISGHKSVSWYQQVLGQGPQFIFQYYEKEERGRGNFPDRFSARQFPNYSSELNVNALLLGDSALYLCASSLVAGVNTGELFFGEGSRLTVL.

The rearrangement links TRBV20-1 to TRBJ1-3; D is ambiguous. V lost 4 bases and J 0 bases, leaving 13 bases between the germline ends. This CDR3 region has 15 residues. Germline lookup yields CDR1 DFQATT and CDR2 SNEGSKA (reference sequence). The CDR3 protein is CSAKGLWTSGNTIYF. The DNA of the CDR3 is TGCAGTGCTAAAGGACTATGGACCTCTGGAAACACCATATATTTT.

This clonotype was detected a few times. This rearrangement joins TRBV19 to TRBJ1-2; D not resolved. Germline-derived CDR1 and CDR2 are LNHDA and SQIVND (reference sequence). Trimming pared 6 bases from V and 10 bases from J, leaving 12 bases between. This CDR3 has 11 amino acids. The CDR3 coding sequence is TGTGCCAGTAGGGGCCGGAGAGACTACACCTTC. Amino acid sequence: CASRGRRDYTF.

This clonotype was seen at least ten times. V is TRBV27 and J is TRBJ2-7; D assignment may be TRBD1 or TRBD2 (5 bases each). The CDR3 has 12 residues. The germline CDR1 and CDR2 sequences are MNHEY and SMNVEV (reference sequence). V lost 3 bases and J lost 5, with 8 bases in between. The CDR3 DNA reads TGTGCCAGCAGTTTTTTGGGGGACGAGCAGTACTTC. This gives the protein CASSFLGDEQYF.

In this sample, this clonotype turned up a few times. Here the CDR3 reads CASSLGGPYTF. CDR3 coding DNA: TGTGCCAGCAGCTTGGGAGGGCCCTACACCTTC. J is TRBJ1-2 and V is TRBV11-2, with D unclear. CDR3 length equals 11 residues. Between the trimmed V and J ends, which lost 3 bases and 10 bases, there was a span of 9 bases. The germline V gene has CDR1 SGHAT and CDR2 FQNNGV.

This clonotype was detected only a few times. The genes are TRBV20-1 and TRBJ1-1, with TRBD1 identical over 7 bases. The CDR3 covers 13 residues. Germline V CDR1 and CDR2: DFQATT, SNEGSKA (reference sequence). Losses at the gene ends were 1 base for V and 5 bases for J; bases not matched to a gene: 4. In DNA, the CDR3 is TGCAGTGCTAGAGGGACAGGTGGGACTGAAGCTTTCTTT. Amino acid sequence: CSARGTGGTEAFF.

The V and J genes are TRBV9 and TRBJ2-2, with D possibly being TRBD2 (7 bases). Germline loops: CDR1 SGDLS, CDR2 YYNGEE. This CDR3 spans 15 amino acids. V gave up 2 bases and J gave up 3 bases, with 11 bases separating them. CDR3: CASSVGGADTGELFF. The CDR3 DNA sequence: TGTGCCAGCAGCGTGGGGGGGGCAGACACCGGGGAGCTGTTTTTT.

This clonotype turned up a few times. The chain is built from TRBV6-1 and TRBJ1-5; tentative D call: TRBD1 (5 bases). CDR1 MNHNS and CDR2 SASEGT come from the germline V gene. V was cut by 5 bases and J by 9 bases, with 17 bases left in between. The CDR3 consists of 14 residues. The CDR3: CASSLGTQGRPQHF. The CDR3 DNA sequence: TGTGCCAGCAGTCTCGGGACCCAAGGGCGGCCCCAGCATTTT.

This clonotype was counted at least ten times. This CDR3 reads CASSSVPDMRDGYTF. CDR3 DNA sequence: TGTGCCAGCAGTTCCGTACCTGACATGCGTGATGGCTACACCTTC. This sequence joins TRBV27 and TRBJ1-2; unclear D gene. Germline V gives CDR1 MNHEY, CDR2 SMNVEV (reference sequence). The CDR3 extends over 15 amino acids. Trimming cost V 4 bases and J 6 bases, with 18 bases left between them.

The table lists this clonotype with many counts. The V call is TRBV28, the J call TRBJ1-2, with no clear D. Germline values: CDR1 MDHEN, CDR2 SYDVKM. The CDR3 runs to 10 residues. V was pared by 7 bases and J by 4 bases, with 4 bases between. DNA for the CDR3: TGTGCCAGCATGGGCTATGGCTACACCTTC. Encoded protein: CASMGYGYTF.

The chain combines TRBV18 with TRBJ2-7; 8 positions match TRBD2. After removal of 4 bases from V and 9 bases from J, the junction contained 8 bases not matched to a gene. This CDR3 is 13 amino acids long. Germline V gene sequence: CDR1 KGHSH, CDR2 LQKENI. CDR3 in DNA: TGTGCCAGCTCACTAACTAGCGGAGAGGGGCAGTACTTC. The encoded protein is CASSLTSGEGQYF.

This clonotype occurred many times. The gene calls are TRBV10-3 and TRBJ1-2; D not resolved. The CDR3 extends over 13 amino acids. The germline V and J ends were trimmed by 5 bases and 5 bases, with 12 bases remaining between them. Germline V gene data show CDR1 as ENHRY and CDR2 as SYGVKD. CDR3 in DNA: TGTGCCATCAGTTCCTCGAATCAGTATGGCTACACCTTC. Protein product: CAISSSNQYGYTF.

This clonotype was found many times. V is TRBV7-9 and J is TRBJ1-4; TRBD1 is a possible D gene (6 bases). The CDR3 length is 14 residues. Trimming cost V 3 bases and J 8 bases, with 13 bases left between them. Germline V CDR1 and CDR2: SEHNR, FQNEAQ (reference sequence). The chain's CDR3 is CASSFSGGAEKLFF. In DNA, the CDR3 is TGTGCCAGCAGCTTCAGCGGGGGCGCAGAAAAACTGTTTTTT.

This clonotype occurred a few times. The chain is built from TRBV29-1 and TRBJ1-2; the match to TRBD1 covers 9 bases. The CDR3 has 15 residues. Germline V CDR1 and CDR2: SQVTM, ANQGSEA. Trimming cost V 3 bases and J 8 bases; bases outside gene matches: 13. The chain's CDR3 is CSVEKGTGLTGGYTF. CDR3 sequence (DNA): TGCAGCGTTGAGAAGGGGACAGGGTTGACGGGGGGCTACACCTTC.

In its sample, this clonotype was seen many times. V is TRBV9 and J is TRBJ1-2; a possible D gene is TRBD1 (6 bases). Trimming removed 3 bases at V and 6 bases at J, with 12 bases between. Germline V gene lookup returns CDR1 SGDLS and CDR2 YYNGEE. The CDR3 consists of 13 residues. In DNA, the CDR3 is TGTGCCAGCAGCGAAACAGGGTCTCATGGCTACACCTTC. Translation: CASSETGSHGYTF.

The V and J genes are TRBV5-1 and TRBJ2-5; maybe TRBD1 (6 bases). V lost 0 bases and J 4 bases, leaving 13 bases between the germline ends. This CDR3 has 15 amino acids. Germline V gene sequence: CDR1 SGHRS, CDR2 YFSETQ. The DNA of the CDR3 is TGCGCCAGCAGCTTGGAGGGGTGGGGGCGAGAGACCCAGTACTTC. This codes for CASSLEGWGRETQYF.

This chain joins TRBV4-1 and TRBJ1-5, with TRBD1 matching 12 bases. The CDR3 has 16 amino acids. Looked up from germline, CDR1 is MGHRA and CDR2 is YSYEKL. V was pared by 1 base and J by 5 bases, with 3 bases of the junction left unmatched. The CDR3 region is CASSQGGTGGYQPQHF. The CDR3, as DNA: TGCGCCAGCAGCCAAGGTGGGACAGGGGGCTATCAGCCCCAGCATTTT.

This clonotype has a count of ten or more. The chain employs TRBV20-1 and TRBJ2-7, with D possibly being TRBD1 (5 bases). Between the trimmed V and J ends, which lost 2 bases and 3 bases, there was a span of 8 bases. The germline CDR1 and CDR2 sequences are DFQATT and SNEGSKA (reference sequence). The CDR3 is 12 residues long. The CDR3 coding sequence is TGCAGTGCTAGACTAGGGGACTACGAGCAGTACTTC. Translated, it gives CSARLGDYEQYF.

V usage is TRBV6-9 and J usage is TRBJ1-5, with no clear D. Trimming cost V 3 bases and J 4 bases, with 13 bases left between them. The germline CDR1 and CDR2 sequences are MNHGY and SVAAGI. There are 15 residues in the CDR3. CDR3 coding DNA: TGTGCCAGCAGTTACTTGATTACAGCTAATCAGCCCCAGCATTTT. Its translation: CASSYLITANQPQHF.

This clonotype was seen a few times. The chain combines TRBV5-1 with TRBJ2-1; D is unresolved. Trimming pared 4 bases from V and 3 bases from J, leaving 8 bases between. Germline-derived CDR1 and CDR2 are SGHRS and YFSETQ. The CDR3 spans 13 residues. CDR3 protein: CASSIDGYNEQFF. CDR3 nucleotides: TGCGCCAGCAGCATCGACGGCTACAATGAGCAGTTCTTC.